The clone carrying this TCR beta chain was counted only a few times. A multiplex PCR was run with 60 Vbeta primers and 13 Jbeta primers. Data came from immunoSEQ multiplex PCR; TCRdb stores just in-frame clones and leaves some out. The repertoire holds roughly 140,000 clones, with 60% to 70% as singletons. V was pared by 0 bases and J by 4 bases, with 9 bases of the junction left unmatched. This CDR3 region has 16 residues. Germline loops: CDR1 SGHNT, CDR2 YYREEE (reference sequence). These data are taken from a study of cytomegalovirus exposure and HLA in healthy donors. This sequence originates from a woman between 55 and 75 years old in good health and CMV-seropositive. The chain employs TRBV5-4 and TRBJ2-7; 8 nucleotides align to TRBD2. Material: PBMCs. CDR3 sequence reads: CASSLGGAGAKYEQYF. The CDR3 DNA is TGTGCCAGCAGCTTGGGGGGAGCGGGAGCCAAGTACGAGCAGTACTTC.